This TCR beta chain was sequenced during a study of T cell repertoires in cytomegalovirus infection. One entry per CDR3 protein, called by TCRdb with MiXCR from the reads. The sample carries approximately 270,000 distinct CDR3 sequences, about 20% recorded once. In germline, CDR1 is SGHTA, CDR2 FQGNSA. Trimming shortened V by 1 base and J by 0 bases, and 13 bases separated the two germline ends. The CDR3 spans 17 residues. Note on this clonotype: As yet, its antigen is unknown.

This clonotype was sampled from a human donor in good health (CMV status not recorded). Some clones in this sample may be carry-over from other donors' samples. The chain combines TRBV7-2 with TRBJ1-3, with D possibly matching TRBD1 (5 bases). The starting material was cultured PBMCs, obtained from culture after CMV antigen stimulation. The CDR3 loop is CASSLEDTPSSGNTIYF. In DNA, the CDR3 is TGTGCCAGCAGCTTAGAGGACACACCTAGCTCTGGAAACACCATATATTTT. Filled out from reference TRBV7-2 and TRBJ1-3, the complete variable domain reads GAGVSQSPSNKVTEKGKDVELRCDPISGHTALYWYRQSLGQGLEFLIYFQGNSAPDKSGLPSDRFSAERTGGSVSTLTIQRTQQEDSAVYLCASSLEDTPSSGNTIYFGEGSWLTVV.